Listed here are 12 T cell receptor beta chains from one sample, sequenced in a study of shared clonotypes between healthy human individuals (TCRdb year 2020). Library construction relied on the immunoSEQ multiplex PCR assay. TCRdb obtained this table from immuneACCESS and retained in-frame rearrangements with V and J assigned. These tables miss some clones; where compared with another copy, unresolved V genes account for less than half of the shortfall, and the remainder is unexplained. The sample contains approximately 2.3 million clones, 93% of them found a single time. About 0.39% of the sample belongs to the ten largest clones. Sequencing was performed on naive CD4+ T cells from PBMCs. In the paper's terms, the cell subset or site label means: CD45RA+ positively selected. Receptors were obtained from a man aged 18 to 30 in good health. Some clones in this sample may be carry-over from other donors' samples.

Points on this clone: Other nucleotide sequences in the sample specify the same CDR3. The chain is built from TRBV2 and TRBJ2-7; D may match TRBD1 or TRBD2 (6 bases each). V dropped 2 bases and J dropped 0 bases, with 11 bases sitting between them. Germline CDR1 is SNHLY and CDR2 is FYNNEI. The CDR3 sequence is 15 residues long. CDR3 nucleotides: TGTGCCAGCAGTGAATGGGGGGCGAGCTCCTACGAGCAGTACTTC. Translating it yields CASSEWGASSYEQYF.

The chain links TRBV7-3 to TRBJ2-7, with D hard to call. V lost 3 bases and J 0 bases, leaving 6 bases between the germline ends. CDR3 length: 13 residues. In germline, CDR1 is SGHTA, CDR2 FQGTGA. The CDR3 DNA is TGTGCCAGCAGCTTTGACCGCTCCTACGAGCAGTACTTC. Protein product: CASSFDRSYEQYF.

The V call is TRBV18, the J call TRBJ1-4; D not resolved. This CDR3 is 14 amino acids long. The V gene lost 6 bases and the J gene lost 8 bases, with 16 bases spanning the gap. The germline CDR1 and CDR2 sequences are KGHSH and LQKENI. The CDR3 DNA reads TGTGCCAGCTCCCCCCGGGGAGTCCCCGAAAAACTGTTTTTT. Amino acid sequence: CASSPRGVPEKLFF. Filled out from reference TRBV18 and TRBJ1-4, the complete variable domain reads NAGVMQNPRHLVRRRGQEARLRCSPMKGHSHVYWYRQLPEEGLKFMVYLQKENIIDESGMPKERFSAEFPKEGPSILRIQQVVRGDSAAYFCASSPRGVPEKLFFGSGTQLSVL.

This clone was seen a single time. DNA of the CDR3: TGCGCCAGCAGCCGCCTATATCTACCCTCTGGAAACACCATATATTTT. Encoded protein: CASSRLYLPSGNTIYF. The chain links TRBV4-1 to TRBJ1-3; D is unclear. The V end lost 4 bases, the J end lost 0 bases, and 13 bases lay between the germline ends. The CDR3 totals 16 residues. Germline loops: CDR1 MGHRA, CDR2 YSYEKL.

Points on this clone: The sample has other DNA sequences that encode this CDR3 too. This chain connects TRBV6-1 to TRBJ1-5; D gene ambiguous. Trimming took 4 bases from V and 0 from J, leaving 13 bases between them. CDR1 and CDR2 from the germline V gene are MNHNS and SASEGT. This CDR3 has 16 amino acids. In nucleotides, the CDR3 is TGTGCCAGCAGTGTGCGGGCAGTGTATAGCAATCAGCCCCAGCATTTT. Its translation is CASSVRAVYSNQPQHF.

The genes are TRBV29-1 and TRBJ2-1, with D unresolved. The CDR3 is 16 residues long. Germline CDR1 is SQVTM and CDR2 is ANQGSEA. Trimming cost V 4 bases and J 4 bases, with 20 bases left between them. This CDR3 is CSVAKGAGQPYNEQFF. As DNA, the CDR3 is TGCAGCGTTGCCAAAGGAGCAGGCCAACCTTACAATGAGCAGTTCTTC.

This chain joins TRBV27 and TRBJ2-7, with 7 bases fitting TRBD1. The CDR3 consists of 15 residues. Germline loops: CDR1 MNHEY, CDR2 SMNVEV (reference sequence). Trimming at V came to 5 bases and at J to 3 bases, leaving 10 bases not matched to a gene. The CDR3 nucleotides read TGTGCCAGCAGTCGGGTCCCGGGACAGCGCTACGAGCAGTACTTC. Translation: CASSRVPGQRYEQYF.

The J gene is TRBJ2-2, the V gene TRBV4-3; no clear D gene. Looked up from germline, CDR1 is LGHNA and CDR2 is YSLEER. The CDR3 covers 13 residues. V lost 6 bases to trimming and J lost 6 bases, with 11 bases between them. The CDR3 coding sequence is TGCGCCAGCAGTGTCGTAGTAGCCGGGGAGCTGTTTTTT. It translates to CASSVVVAGELFF.

The chain employs TRBV6-4 and TRBJ1-3; unclear D gene. Germline CDR1 is MRHNA and CDR2 is SNTAGT. The V gene lost 0 bases and the J gene lost 3 bases, with 3 bases spanning the gap. The CDR3 extends over 13 amino acids. CDR3 protein: CASSDSFGNTIYF. CDR3 DNA: TGTGCCAGCAGTGACTCATTTGGAAACACCATATATTTT.

This chain connects TRBV27 to TRBJ2-7; D is perhaps TRBD2 (6 bases). Germline loops: CDR1 MNHEY, CDR2 SMNVEV (reference sequence). The CDR3 is 14 residues long. The V end lost 6 bases, the J end lost 1 base, and 13 bases lay between the germline ends. The chain's CDR3 is CASRFAGSSYEQYF. The CDR3 bases are TGTGCCAGCAGGTTTGCGGGGTCTTCCTACGAGCAGTACTTC.

This chain uses TRBV28 with TRBJ1-4; 7 positions match TRBD1. Germline V gene sequence: CDR1 MDHEN, CDR2 SYDVKM. This CDR3 spans 15 amino acids. V gave up 5 bases and J gave up 8 bases; unmatched junction bases: 11. CDR3 nucleotide sequence: TGTGCCAGCAGTAACATACAGGGGCTAGTGGAAAAACTGTTTTTT. Protein product: CASSNIQGLVEKLFF.

J is TRBJ1-1 and V is TRBV5-1; D is unresolved. In germline, CDR1 is SGHRS, CDR2 YFSETQ. V was cut by 0 bases and J by 2 bases, with 11 bases left in between. CDR3 length: 15 residues. The CDR3 DNA sequence: TGCGCCAGCAGCTTGGGGTCGGGGTTTAACACTGAAGCTTTCTTT. Encoded protein: CASSLGSGFNTEAFF.